One and the same sample provided the 17 T cell receptor beta chains below, sequenced in a study of blood T cell repertoires in COVID-19. TCRdb keeps only in-frame clones here, not all; method: immunoSEQ multiplex PCR. This sample yields a few hundred thousand clones, of which about 87% are seen a single time; 1.5% to 2% belongs to the top ten. Sequencing was done on a sample of peripheral blood. These receptor sequences come from a woman aged 25 to 39 with COVID-19, enrolled during active disease.

The V gene is TRBV18, the J gene TRBJ2-7; 8 nucleotides match TRBD1. Per germline, CDR1 KGHSH and CDR2 LQKENI. CDR3 length equals 16 residues. V shed 3 bases and J 5 bases; nucleotides not matched to a gene: 12. The CDR3 DNA follows: TGTGCCAGCTCACCGACGAACTCAGGGGGCCGGCACGAGCAGTACTTC. Translated, it gives CASSPTNSGGRHEQYF.

This chain uses TRBV4-1 with TRBJ1-4; D is ambiguous. Germline assignment: CDR1 MGHRA and CDR2 YSYEKL. CDR3 length: 14 residues. Trimming cost V 5 bases and J 6 bases, with 13 bases left between them. The CDR3 sequence: CASSRGGGHEKLFF. As DNA, the CDR3 is TGCGCCAGCAGCAGAGGCGGCGGGCATGAAAAACTGTTTTTT.

The chain is built from TRBV7-8 and TRBJ1-5, with TRBD1 as a possible D gene (6 bases). V lost 1 base and J 0 bases, leaving 10 bases between the germline ends. CDR3 length: 16 residues. Germline CDR1 and CDR2: SGHVS and FQNEAQ. Here the CDR3 reads CASSLVLDSSNQPQHF. The CDR3 nucleotides read TGTGCCAGCAGCTTAGTCTTGGACAGTAGCAATCAGCCCCAGCATTTT.

The chain carries TRBV10-1 and TRBJ2-1; possible D gene TRBD2, 6 bases. Germline CDR1 WNHNN, CDR2 SYGVQD (reference sequence). The CDR3 covers 14 residues. The V end was cut by 11 bases, the J end by 6 bases, with 20 bases between. DNA for the CDR3: TGCGCCTCCAAAGGGTCGGGGGATGGCAATGAGCAGTTCTTC. Translation: CASKGSGDGNEQFF.

The chain employs TRBV7-2 and TRBJ2-7, with 8 bases aligning to TRBD1. V was pared by 1 base and J by 2 bases, with 1 base of the junction left unmatched. The CDR3 has 14 amino acids. The V gene's germline CDR1 is SGHTA and CDR2 FQGNSA. The chain's CDR3 is CASSLVQGAYEQYF. For the CDR3, the DNA is TGTGCCAGCAGCTTAGTACAGGGGGCCTACGAGCAGTACTTC.

The V and J genes are TRBV19 and TRBJ1-1; no firm D call. V lost 5 bases and J 0 bases, leaving 10 bases between the germline ends. Germline CDR1 is LNHDA and CDR2 is SQIVND (reference sequence). The CDR3 covers 14 residues. CDR3 loop: CASSFIAMNTEAFF. CDR3 in DNA: TGTGCCAGTAGTTTCATAGCGATGAACACTGAAGCTTTCTTT.

In the case of this clone: At one end, the junction sequence differs from germline, possibly due to a read error. The chain combines TRBV11-3 with TRBJ2-5; D may be TRBD2 (5 bases). There are 12 residues in the CDR3. The germline CDR1 and CDR2 sequences are SGHNT and YENEEA. This CDR3 is CASSLRERIQDF. CDR3 nucleotide sequence: TGTGCCAGCAGCTTAAGGGAGAGAATTCAGGACTTC.

V gene TRBV7-9 combines with J gene TRBJ1-2; D is ambiguous. V was shortened by 5 bases and J by 8 bases, with 15 bases between the two germline ends. The CDR3 has 13 amino acids. The germline CDR1 and CDR2 sequences are SEHNR and FQNEAQ (reference sequence). The CDR3 DNA reads TGTGCCAGCAGCCCCTCCCGAGGCTTGGGCTACACCTTC. Translated, it gives CASSPSRGLGYTF.

The chain carries TRBV13 and TRBJ2-4, with TRBD2 matching 7 bases. V shed 5 bases, J shed 0 bases, and the junction held 10 bases outside the gene matches. Germline values: CDR1 PRHDT, CDR2 FYEKMQ (reference sequence). CDR3 size: 17 residues. The CDR3 DNA reads as TGTGCCAGCAGCACTTCTAGCGGTTCCTTAGCCAAAAACATTCAGTACTTC. This translates into CASSTSSGSLAKNIQYF. Full variable domain (missing parts from reference TRBV13 and TRBJ2-4): AAGVIQSPRHLIKEKRETATLKCYPIPRHDTVYWYQQGPGQDPQFLISFYEKMQSDKGSIPDRFSAQQFSDYHSELNMSSLELGDSALYFCASSTSSGSLAKNIQYFGAGTRLSVL.

V gene TRBV11-2 combines with J gene TRBJ2-2; D is undetermined. Germline V gene data show CDR1 as SGHAT and CDR2 as FQNNGV. The V end lost 5 bases, the J end lost 6 bases, and 19 bases lay between the germline ends. The CDR3 is 16 amino acids. The chain's CDR3 is CASSRTSPGSSGELFF. In DNA form, the CDR3 reads TGTGCCAGCAGCCGAACCTCGCCAGGTTCTTCCGGGGAGCTGTTTTTT.

This clone has just a few counts. V usage is TRBV19 and J usage is TRBJ1-1, with D possibly matching TRBD1 (5 bases). Germline values: CDR1 LNHDA, CDR2 SQIVND (reference sequence). The V end was cut by 5 bases, the J end by 6 bases, with 13 bases between. This CDR3 is built from 13 residues. The CDR3 DNA reads as TGTGCCAGTAGTCCAACAGGTCTCTCTGAAGCTTTCTTT. Translated: CASSPTGLSEAFF.

The CDR3 protein is CASSWVAGAGEQFF. CDR3 nucleotides: TGTGCCAGCAGTTGGGTAGCGGGGGCGGGGGAGCAGTTCTTC. The chain combines TRBV2 with TRBJ2-1, with 9 bases identical to TRBD2. The CDR3 sequence is 14 residues long. V lost 5 bases and J lost 10; bases outside the gene matches: 9. Germline CDR1 and CDR2: SNHLY and FYNNEI. The entire variable domain, with the rest obtained from reference TRBV2 and TRBJ2-1, is as follows: EPEVTQTPSHQVTQMGQEVILRCVPISNHLYFYWYRQILGQKVEFLVSFYNNEISEKSEIFDDQFSVERPDGSNFTLKIRSTKLEDSAMYFCASSWVAGAGEQFFGPGTRLTVL.

This rearrangement joins TRBV2 to TRBJ1-2; D is uncertain. From germline, CDR1 is SNHLY and CDR2 FYNNEI. The CDR3 is made up of 12 amino acids. Trimming removed 8 bases from V and 2 bases from J, with 9 bases in between. As DNA, the CDR3 is TGTGCCAGCGGGAGGGAGAACTATGGCTACACCTTC. It translates to CASGRENYGYTF.

V gene TRBV10-3 combines with J gene TRBJ1-5, with D possibly matching TRBD1 (5 bases). Germline V gene data show CDR1 as ENHRY and CDR2 as SYGVKD. CDR3 length equals 13 residues. The germline V and J ends were trimmed by 3 bases and 10 bases, with 13 bases remaining between them. CDR3 nucleotide sequence: TGTGCCATCAGTGACAGGGTTTTTGATCCCCAGCATTTT. It translates to CAISDRVFDPQHF.

The V gene is TRBV4-1, the J gene TRBJ1-3, with D perhaps matching TRBD1 (6 bases). CDR1 is MGHRA and CDR2 is YSYEKL in the germline V gene. The CDR3 covers 17 residues. V was trimmed by 0 bases and J by 1 base, leaving 13 bases between them. CDR3 DNA: TGCGCCAGCAGCCAAGACGGACAGATAGATTCTGGAAACACCATATATTTT. Its translation: CASSQDGQIDSGNTIYF.

V and J are TRBV28 and TRBJ1-2; D is unresolved. The CDR3 contains 17 residues. Trimming left V 8 bases short and J 2 bases short, with 24 bases between. CDR1 and CDR2 (germline): MDHEN, SYDVKM. In nucleotides, the CDR3 is TGTGCCAGCGGCCCCCCAGGAATAGGGTCGGGGAACTATGGCTACACCTTC. Translation: CASGPPGIGSGNYGYTF.

The CDR3 sequence is CASSYVAGGQETQYF. Here the CDR3 DNA reads TGTGCCAGCAGTTACGTCGCGGGAGGCCAAGAGACCCAGTACTTC. V usage is TRBV6-5 and J usage is TRBJ2-5; 8 nucleotides align to TRBD2. J lost 1 base, V lost 2 bases, and 3 bases had no gene match. The CDR3 consists of 15 residues. Germline loops: CDR1 MNHEY, CDR2 SVGAGI.